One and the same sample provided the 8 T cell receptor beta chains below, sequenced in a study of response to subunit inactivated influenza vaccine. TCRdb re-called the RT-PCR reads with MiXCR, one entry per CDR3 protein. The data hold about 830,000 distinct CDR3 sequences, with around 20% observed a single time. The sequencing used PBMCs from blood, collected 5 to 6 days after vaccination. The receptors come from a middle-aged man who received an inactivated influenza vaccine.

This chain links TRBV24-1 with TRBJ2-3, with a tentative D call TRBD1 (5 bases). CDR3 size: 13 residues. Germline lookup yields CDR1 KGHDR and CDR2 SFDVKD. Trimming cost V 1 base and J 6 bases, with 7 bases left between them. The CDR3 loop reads CATSDFGADTQYF. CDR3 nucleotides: TGTGCCACCAGTGATTTTGGGGCGGATACGCAGTATTTT.

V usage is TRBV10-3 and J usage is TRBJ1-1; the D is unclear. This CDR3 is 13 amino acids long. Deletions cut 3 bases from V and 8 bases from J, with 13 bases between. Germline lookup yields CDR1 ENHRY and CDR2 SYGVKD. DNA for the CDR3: TGTGCCATCAGTGATCTAGACACCCTGGAAGCTTTCTTT. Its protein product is CAISDLDTLEAFF.

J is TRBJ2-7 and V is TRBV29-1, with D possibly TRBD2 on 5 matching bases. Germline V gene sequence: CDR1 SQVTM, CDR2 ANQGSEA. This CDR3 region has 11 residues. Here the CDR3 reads CSGGGGYEQYF. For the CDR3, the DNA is TGCAGTGGAGGCGGTGGATACGAGCAGTACTTC.

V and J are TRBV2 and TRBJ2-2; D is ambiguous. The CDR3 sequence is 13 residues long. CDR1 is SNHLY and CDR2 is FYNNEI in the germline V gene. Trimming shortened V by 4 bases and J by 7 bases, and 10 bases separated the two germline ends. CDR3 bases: TGTGCCAGCAGTGTGGGGATTGACGGGGAGCTGTTTTTT. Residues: CASSVGIDGELFF.

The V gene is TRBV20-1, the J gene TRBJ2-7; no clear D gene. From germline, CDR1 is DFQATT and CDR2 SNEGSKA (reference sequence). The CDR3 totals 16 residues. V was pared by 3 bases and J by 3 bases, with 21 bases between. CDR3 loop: CSASGLKPQDRYEQYF. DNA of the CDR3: TGCAGTGCTAGTGGGCTCAAACCCCAAGACCGCTACGAGCAGTACTTC.

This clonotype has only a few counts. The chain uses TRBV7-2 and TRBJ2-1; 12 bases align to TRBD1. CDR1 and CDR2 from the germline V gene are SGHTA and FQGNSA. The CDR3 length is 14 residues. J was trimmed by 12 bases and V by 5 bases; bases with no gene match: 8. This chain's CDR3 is CASSRDRGRFGQFF. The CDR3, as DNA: TGTGCCAGCAGCCGGGACAGGGGGCGATTCGGGCAGTTCTTC.

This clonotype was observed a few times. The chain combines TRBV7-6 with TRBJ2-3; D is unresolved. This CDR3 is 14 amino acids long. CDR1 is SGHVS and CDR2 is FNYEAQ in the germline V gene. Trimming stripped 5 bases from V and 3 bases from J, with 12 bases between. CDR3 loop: CASSDEIGTDTQYF. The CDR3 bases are TGTGCCAGCAGCGACGAAATCGGGACAGATACGCAGTATTTT.

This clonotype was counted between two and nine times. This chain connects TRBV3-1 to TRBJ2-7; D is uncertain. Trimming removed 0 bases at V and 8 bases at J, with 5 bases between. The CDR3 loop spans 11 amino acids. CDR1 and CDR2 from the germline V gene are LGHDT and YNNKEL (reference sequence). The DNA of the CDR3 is TGTGCCAGCAGCCAAGACAGAAAGCAGTACTTC. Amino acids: CASSQDRKQYF.